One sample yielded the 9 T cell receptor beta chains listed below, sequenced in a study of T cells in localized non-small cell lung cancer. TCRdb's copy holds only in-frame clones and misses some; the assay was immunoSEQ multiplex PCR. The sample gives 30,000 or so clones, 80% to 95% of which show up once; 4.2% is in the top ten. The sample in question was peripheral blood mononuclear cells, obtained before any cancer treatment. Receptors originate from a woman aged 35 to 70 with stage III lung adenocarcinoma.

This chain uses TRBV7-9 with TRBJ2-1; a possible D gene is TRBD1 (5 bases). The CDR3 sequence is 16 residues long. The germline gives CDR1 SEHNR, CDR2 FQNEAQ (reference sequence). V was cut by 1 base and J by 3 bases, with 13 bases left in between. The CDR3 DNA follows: TGTGCCAGCAGCTTAGTTCGCCAGGGATTCTACAATGAGCAGTTCTTC. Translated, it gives CASSLVRQGFYNEQFF.

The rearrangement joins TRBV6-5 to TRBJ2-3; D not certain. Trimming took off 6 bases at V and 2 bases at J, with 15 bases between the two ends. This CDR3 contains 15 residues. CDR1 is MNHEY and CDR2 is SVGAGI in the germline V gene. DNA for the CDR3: TGTGCCAGCAGCCCAACGGTAGGGAACACAGATACGCAGTATTTT. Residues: CASSPTVGNTDTQYF.

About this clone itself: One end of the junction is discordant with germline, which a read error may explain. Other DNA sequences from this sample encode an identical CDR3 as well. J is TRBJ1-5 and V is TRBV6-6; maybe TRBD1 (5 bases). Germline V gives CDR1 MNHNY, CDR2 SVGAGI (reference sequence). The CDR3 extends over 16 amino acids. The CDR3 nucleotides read TGTGCCAGCAGTTACCCCGACAGTATTAGCAATCAGCCCCAGCACTTT. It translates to CASSYPDSISNQPQHF.

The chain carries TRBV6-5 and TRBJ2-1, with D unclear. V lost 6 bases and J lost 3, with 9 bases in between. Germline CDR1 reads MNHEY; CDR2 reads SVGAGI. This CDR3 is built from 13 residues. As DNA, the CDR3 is TGTGCCAGCAGCCGGAGTATCTACAATGAGCAGTTCTTC. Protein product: CASSRSIYNEQFF.

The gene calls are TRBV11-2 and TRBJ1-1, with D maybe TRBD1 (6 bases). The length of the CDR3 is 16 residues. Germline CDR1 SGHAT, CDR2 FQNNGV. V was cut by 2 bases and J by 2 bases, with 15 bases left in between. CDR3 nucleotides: TGTGCCAGCAGCTTAAGGTTCGGGGACAAAAACACTGAAGCTTTCTTT. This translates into CASSLRFGDKNTEAFF.

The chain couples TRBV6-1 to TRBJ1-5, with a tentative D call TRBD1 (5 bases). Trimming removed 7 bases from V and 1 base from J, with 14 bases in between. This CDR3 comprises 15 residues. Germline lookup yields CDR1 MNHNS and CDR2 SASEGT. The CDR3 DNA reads TGTGCCAGCATTCCAGGGTCGGGGAGCAATCAGCCCCAGCATTTT. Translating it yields CASIPGSGSNQPQHF.

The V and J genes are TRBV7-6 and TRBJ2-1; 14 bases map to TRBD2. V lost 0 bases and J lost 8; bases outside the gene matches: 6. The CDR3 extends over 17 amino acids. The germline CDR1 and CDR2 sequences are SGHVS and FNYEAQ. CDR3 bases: TGTGCCAGCAGCTTAGCTCCGGGACTAGCGGGGGTCTATGAGCAGTTCTTC. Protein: CASSLAPGLAGVYEQFF.

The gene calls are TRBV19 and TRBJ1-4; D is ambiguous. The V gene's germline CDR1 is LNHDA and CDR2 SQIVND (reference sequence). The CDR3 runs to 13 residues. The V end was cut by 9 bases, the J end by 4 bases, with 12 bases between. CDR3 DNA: TGTGCCAGCAGAAGGGCTTTTAATGAAAAACTGTTTTTT. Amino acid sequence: CASRRAFNEKLFF.

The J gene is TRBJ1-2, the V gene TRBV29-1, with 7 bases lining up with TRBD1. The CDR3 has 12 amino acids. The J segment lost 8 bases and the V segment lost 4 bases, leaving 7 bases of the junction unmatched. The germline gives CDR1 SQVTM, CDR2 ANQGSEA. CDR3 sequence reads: CSVGGQDVGYTF. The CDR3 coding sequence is TGCAGCGTTGGCGGACAGGACGTAGGCTACACCTTC.